The 22 T cell receptor beta chains below were found in one sample sequenced in a study of blood T cell repertoires in COVID-19. Here immunoSEQ multiplex PCR was the method, and the copy in TCRdb shows in-frame clones only, minus some. Counted here are fewer than 200,000 clones, roughly 80% occurring once; the ten biggest clones make up 12%. Material: peripheral blood. The receptors derive from a woman of 80 years or more with COVID-19, enrolled during active disease.

DNA for the CDR3: TGCGCCAGCAGCTGGACAGGGGGCGAGTATGAGCAGTACTTC. It encodes CASSWTGGEYEQYF. The chain combines TRBV5-1 with TRBJ2-7, with 11 bases that match TRBD1. This CDR3 has 14 amino acids. The J segment lost 7 bases and the V segment lost 3 bases, leaving 6 bases of the junction unmatched. The germline gives CDR1 SGHRS, CDR2 YFSETQ.

About this clone itself: This specimen includes other DNA sequences encoding the same CDR3. CDR3 DNA: TGTGCCAGCAGCTTATCAGGGAACACTGAAGCTTTCTTT. It encodes CASSLSGNTEAFF. The V call is TRBV7-9, the J call TRBJ1-1; D is undetermined. Trimming took off 2 bases at V and 1 base at J, with 5 bases between the two ends. This CDR3 contains 13 residues. From germline, CDR1 is SEHNR and CDR2 FQNEAQ (reference sequence).

The chain employs TRBV19 and TRBJ2-3; D might be TRBD1 (6 bases). Trimming took 6 bases from V and 3 from J, leaving 10 bases between them. This CDR3 has 13 amino acids. Germline V gene lookup returns CDR1 LNHDA and CDR2 SQIVND (reference sequence). CDR3 sequence (DNA): TGTGCCAGTAGGACGGGACAAACAGATACGCAGTATTTT. Its protein product is CASRTGQTDTQYF.

A single count supports this clone. This chain uses TRBV6-6 with TRBJ2-7, with D possibly being TRBD2 (5 bases). V lost 0 bases, J lost 4 bases, and 13 bases lay in between. The CDR3 loop spans 15 amino acids. Germline V gene sequence: CDR1 MNHNY, CDR2 SVGAGI (reference sequence). CDR3 in amino acids: CASSYSLAGGYEQYF. The CDR3 DNA is TGTGCCAGCAGTTACTCCCTAGCTGGTGGTTACGAGCAGTACTTC.

The chain is built from TRBV10-3 and TRBJ1-2; D not certain. The CDR3 sequence is 12 residues long. Trimming pared 8 bases from V and 0 bases from J, leaving 7 bases between. Germline CDR1 is ENHRY and CDR2 is SYGVKD. CDR3: CAIYTPNYGYTF. The DNA for the CDR3 is TGTGCCATCTATACACCTAACTATGGCTACACCTTC.

This clone has just one count. This chain uses TRBV6-5 with TRBJ1-1; D is possibly TRBD1 (6 bases). Trimming shortened V by 0 bases and J by 5 bases, and 16 bases separated the two germline ends. Germline V gene lookup returns CDR1 MNHEY and CDR2 SVGAGI. This CDR3 has 16 amino acids. Written as DNA, the CDR3 is TGTGCCAGCAGTTACTCGAGGGGGGGAGGAGGGACTGAAGCTTTCTTT. Protein sequence: CASSYSRGGGGTEAFF.

This clone was seen a single time. This chain connects TRBV6-5 to TRBJ1-1; D possibly corresponds to TRBD1 (6 bases). Germline CDR1 MNHEY, CDR2 SVGAGI. V shed 6 bases and J shed 11 bases, with 16 bases lying between them. The CDR3 is made up of 12 amino acids. CDR3 sequence (DNA): TGTGCCAGCAGGGCCTGGGGGGGGCTTGCTTTCTTT. Translated, it gives CASRAWGGLAFF.

CDR3 amino acids: CASSSSGTANEKLFF. The CDR3 region has the DNA TGTGCCAGCAGCTCATCCGGGACAGCTAATGAAAAACTGTTTTTT. The genes are TRBV11-3 and TRBJ1-4; 7 positions match TRBD1. The trim removed 4 bases at V and 3 bases at J, leaving 5 bases unmatched. The CDR3 totals 15 residues. CDR1 is SGHNT, CDR2 YENEEA, per germline. Using reference TRBV11-3 and TRBJ1-4 for the parts outside the CDR3, the full variable domain is EAGVVQSPRYKIIEKKQPVAFWCNPISGHNTLYWYLQNLGQGPELLIRYENEEAVDDSQLPKDRFSAERLKGVDSTLKIQPAELGDSAVYLCASSSSGTANEKLFFGSGTQLSVL.

The chain carries TRBV7-2 and TRBJ2-7; the D is unclear. V was trimmed by 1 base and J by 6 bases, leaving 10 bases between them. The CDR3 totals 13 residues. Per germline, CDR1 SGHTA and CDR2 FQGNSA. The CDR3 DNA follows: TGTGCCAGCAGCTTAGGTATGGCTGGCGAGCAGTACTTC. It specifies CASSLGMAGEQYF. The complete variable domain, with remaining parts taken from reference TRBV7-2 and TRBJ2-7, reads GAGVSQSPSNKVTEKGKDVELRCDPISGHTALYWYRQSLGQGLEFLIYFQGNSAPDKSGLPSDRFSAERTGGSVSTLTIQRTQQEDSAVYLCASSLGMAGEQYFGPGTRLTVT.

The chain recombines TRBV6-2 or TRBV6-3 with TRBJ2-7, with 7 bases matching TRBD1. Germline-derived CDR1 and CDR2 are MNHEY and SVGEGT. The V gene end was trimmed by 1 base and the J gene end by 0 bases; junction bases not matched to a gene: 9. The CDR3 covers 17 residues. This CDR3 reads CASSYWAPGDSSYEQYF. In DNA form, the CDR3 reads TGTGCCAGCAGTTACTGGGCGCCCGGGGACAGCTCCTACGAGCAGTACTTC.

The V gene is TRBV18, the J gene TRBJ1-5; D ambiguous. Germline V gene data show CDR1 as KGHSH and CDR2 as LQKENI. This CDR3 has 12 amino acids. Between the trimmed V and J ends, which lost 0 bases and 11 bases, there was a span of 8 bases. CDR3 DNA: TGTGCCAGCTCACCACCGAACAGTGCCCAGCATTTT. Translating it yields CASSPPNSAQHF.

CDR3 coding DNA: TGTGCCAGCAGCATGACAGGGGCGTTCGGCTACACCTTC. Protein sequence: CASSMTGAFGYTF. The chain uses TRBV11-2 and TRBJ1-2; 8 bases line up with TRBD1. In germline, CDR1 is SGHAT, CDR2 FQNNGV. The CDR3 length is 13 residues. V dropped 5 bases and J dropped 8; count of bases not matched to a gene: 7.

This clone was picked up one time. The chain joins TRBV27 to TRBJ2-1; 7 nucleotides line up with TRBD1. The CDR3 is 15 residues long. Germline V gene lookup returns CDR1 MNHEY and CDR2 SMNVEV (reference sequence). Losses at the gene ends were 6 bases for V and 4 bases for J; bases not matched to a gene: 9. CDR3 sequence: CASRAQRGPYNEQFF. DNA of the CDR3: TGTGCCAGCAGGGCGCAGAGGGGGCCTTACAATGAGCAGTTCTTC.

The chain combines TRBV7-8 with TRBJ2-5, with D possibly matching TRBD1 (5 bases). V lost 1 base and J lost 4, with 13 bases in between. CDR3 length equals 15 residues. Germline V lookup: CDR1 SGHVS, CDR2 FQNEAQ. This CDR3 reads CASSLVPGSAETQYF. Written as DNA, the CDR3 is TGTGCCAGCAGCTTAGTTCCAGGGTCGGCAGAGACCCAGTACTTC.

This clone appeared once. This sequence joins TRBV7-2 and TRBJ1-1; TRBD1 matches 12 bases. Trimming at V came to 2 bases and at J to 4 bases, leaving 2 bases not matched to a gene. CDR1 and CDR2 from the germline V gene are SGHTA and FQGNSA. The CDR3 has 15 amino acids. The CDR3 DNA reads as TGTGCCAGCAGCTTATGGGGACAGGGGGCCACTGAAGCTTTCTTT. It is translated as CASSLWGQGATEAFF.

The genes are TRBV11-2 and TRBJ1-2; D perhaps matches TRBD1 (6 bases). This CDR3 has 16 residues. V was shortened by 2 bases and J by 2 bases, with 15 bases between the two germline ends. CDR1 and CDR2 from the germline V gene are SGHAT and FQNNGV. The CDR3 protein is CASSLYVTGLNYGYTF. The CDR3 nucleotides read TGTGCCAGCAGCTTATATGTGACAGGCCTAAACTATGGCTACACCTTC.

This clone was counted a single time. CDR3 sequence (DNA): TGTGCCAGCAGTTACACGGGGGAAGGAAGTTCACCCCTCCACTTT. It translates to CASSYTGEGSSPLHF. The genes are TRBV6-6 and TRBJ1-6, with D possibly TRBD1 on 5 matching bases. The length of the CDR3 is 15 residues. Trimming left V 2 bases short and J 9 bases short, with 14 bases between. Germline CDR1 MNHNY, CDR2 SVGAGI (reference sequence).

This chain links TRBV3-1 (or the pseudogene TRBV3-2) with TRBJ2-7; 11 bases are a match to TRBD1. Germline V gives CDR1 LGHDT, CDR2 YNNKEL (reference sequence). The CDR3 has 16 residues. With V trimmed by 4 bases and J by 9 bases, 14 bases remained unmatched. In DNA form, the CDR3 reads TGTGCCAGCAGCCCCCGTCGGGGGACAGGGGGATTTTGGCAGTACTTC. Residues: CASSPRRGTGGFWQYF.

The chain uses TRBV13 and TRBJ2-1; 9 bases agree with TRBD2. CDR1 and CDR2 from the germline V gene are PRHDT and FYEKMQ (reference sequence). CDR3 size: 17 residues. Losses at the gene ends were 0 bases for V and 5 bases for J; bases not matched to a gene: 8. For the CDR3, the DNA is TGTGCCAGCAGCTTAGGAAACGCGGGGGGGCCCCACAATGAGCAGTTCTTC. Amino acids: CASSLGNAGGPHNEQFF.

The V gene is TRBV7-6, the J gene TRBJ1-6; D is ambiguous. The length of the CDR3 is 14 residues. The germline V gene has CDR1 SGHVS and CDR2 FNYEAQ. Trimming cost V 5 bases and J 7 bases, with 12 bases left between them. The CDR3 nucleotides are TGTGCCAGCAGCCCAGGAGAGGGAAATTCACCCCTCCACTTT. Translated: CASSPGEGNSPLHF.

This clone was observed a single time. The chain joins TRBV18 to TRBJ1-2, with D possibly being TRBD1 (6 bases). Trimming took 2 bases from V and 3 from J, leaving 7 bases between them. The CDR3 totals 13 residues. Germline lookup yields CDR1 KGHSH and CDR2 LQKENI. The CDR3 DNA follows: TGTGCCAGCTCACCAAGGGGGTACTATGGCTACACCTTC. This encodes CASSPRGYYGYTF. Based on the CDR3 plus reference TRBV18 and TRBJ1-2, the full variable domain is NAGVMQNPRHLVRRRGQEARLRCSPMKGHSHVYWYRQLPEEGLKFMVYLQKENIIDESGMPKERFSAEFPKEGPSILRIQQVVRGDSAAYFCASSPRGYYGYTFGSGTRLTVV.

The chain combines TRBV4-3 with TRBJ1-4; 7 bases are a match to TRBD1. From germline, CDR1 is LGHNA and CDR2 YSLEER. Trimming at V came to 4 bases and at J to 5 bases, leaving 10 bases not matched to a gene. This CDR3 has 16 residues. The CDR3 protein is CASSRGIGGENEKLFF. The CDR3 DNA follows: TGCGCCAGCAGCCGAGGCATAGGGGGCGAGAATGAAAAACTGTTTTTT.